One TCR beta chain is described in this entry. The antigen is unknown. This entry is derived from a study of T cells after yellow fever vaccination. Overall study results and limits: The secondary response showed a weaker magnitude and a faster peak, day 5 versus 15.

V gave up 4 bases and J gave up 7 bases; unmatched junction bases: 13. The CDR3 consists of 15 residues. Germline-derived CDR1 and CDR2 are SEHNR and FQNEAQ (reference sequence). Making TCR cDNA involved 5'RACE template switching, which added UMIs and a universal primer site. TCRdb re-called the 5' RACE reads with MiXCR, one entry per CDR3 protein. The table records a few hundred thousand distinct CDR3 sequences, roughly 9% of them present only once. The chain joins TRBV7-9 to TRBJ2-7; TRBD1 aligns across 7 bases. The sequenced sample was CD4+ T cells sorted from PBMCs, obtained 5 days after the yellow fever booster vaccination. This sequence originates from a man aged 18 to 29 who received the YFV17D yellow fever vaccine. CDR3: CASSSDWDSLTEQYF. CDR3 DNA sequence: TGTGCCAGCAGCTCCGACTGGGACAGCCTTACGGAGCAGTACTTC.